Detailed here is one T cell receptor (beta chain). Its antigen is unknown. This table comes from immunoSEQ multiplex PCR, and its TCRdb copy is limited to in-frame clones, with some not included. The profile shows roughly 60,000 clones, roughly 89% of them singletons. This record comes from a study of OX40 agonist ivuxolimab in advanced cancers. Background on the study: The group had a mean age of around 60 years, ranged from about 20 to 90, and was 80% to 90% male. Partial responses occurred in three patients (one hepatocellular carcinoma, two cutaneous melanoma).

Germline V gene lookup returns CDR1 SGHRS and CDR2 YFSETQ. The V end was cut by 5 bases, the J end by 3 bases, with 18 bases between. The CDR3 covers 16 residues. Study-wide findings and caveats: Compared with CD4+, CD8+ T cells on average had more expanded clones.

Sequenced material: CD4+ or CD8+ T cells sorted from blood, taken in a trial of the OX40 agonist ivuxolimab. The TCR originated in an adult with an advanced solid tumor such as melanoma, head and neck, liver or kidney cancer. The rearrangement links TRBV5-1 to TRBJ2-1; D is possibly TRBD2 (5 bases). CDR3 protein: CASRATGGIDYNEQFF. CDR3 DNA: TGCGCCAGCAGAGCGACCGGAGGAATCGACTACAATGAGCAGTTCTTC.